The present T cell receptor (beta chain) was sequenced within a study of patients and donors after allogeneic stem cell transplantation (TCRdb year 2020). The library was prepared using RT-PCR. Sequencing instrument: NextSeq 550. The public reads were reanalyzed by TCRdb: fastp trimming at Q25, MiXCR alignment, in-frame beta chains only. Every distinct CDR3 protein forms one entry, paired with its most common genes and DNA. Counted in this sample were some 40,000 distinct CDR3 sequences; under 35% of them appeared once. The ten largest clones capture less than 80% of the sample. CDR1 SGHAT and CDR2 FQNNGV are derived from the germline V gene. Including cysteine and phenylalanine, the CDR3 has 19 amino acids. Left in the record is the CDR3 DNA by itself, 57 bases read in frame from the first base. Compared with germline, V lacks 1 base and J lacks 0 bases; bases without a gene match: 7. In regard to this clonotype: Its cognate antigen has yet to be identified. It has no much larger one-base neighbor in the sample; base qualities were not kept.

The chain is assembled from TRBV11-2 and TRBJ2-6, with 9 bases aligning to TRBD1. The source material was blood, either unsorted or a sorted T cell fraction (not recorded which). The source of this sequence is a human donor who was either an allogeneic HSCT recipient or a stem cell or donor lymphocyte infusion donor (not recorded which). It is not recorded whose cells these are; they may come from a transplant donor. The CDR3 is CASSLVGGTGNSGANVLTF. The nucleotide sequence reads TGTGCCAGCAGCTTAGTCGGCGGGACAGGGAACTCTGGGGCCAACGTCCTGACTTTC.